This T cell receptor beta chain originates from a study of T cell responses to AZD1222 COVID-19 vaccine. The data were produced by immunoSEQ multiplex PCR, yet TCRdb's version contains in-frame clones alone and is incomplete. The sample includes approximately 70,000 clones, approximately 89% seen only once; the top ten take about a tenth. The germline CDR1 and CDR2 sequences are MNHEY and SMNVEV (reference sequence). Between the trimmed V and J ends, which lost 2 bases and 7 bases, there was a span of 17 bases. This CDR3 is built from 15 residues. The sample in question was peripheral blood, obtained 28 days after the second dose of the MenACWY control vaccine. This receptor was obtained from an adult who received the MenACWY meningococcal vaccine as a control. The rearrangement links TRBV27 to TRBJ1-2; possibly TRBD1 for D (5 bases). The CDR3 nucleotides are TGTGCCAGCAGTTTAGGATTCGGGGGAGGATCTGGCTACACCTTC. Protein sequence: CASSLGFGGGSGYTF.